Each of the 7 T cell receptor beta chains below was sequenced from the same sample in a study of OX40 agonist ivuxolimab in advanced cancers. Clones were read by immunoSEQ multiplex PCR, and TCRdb kept only the in-frame ones, dropping some. The table lists roughly 75,000 clones, 86% of them singletons. The sequenced sample was CD4+ or CD8+ T cells sorted from blood, obtained in a trial of the OX40 agonist ivuxolimab. The receptors stem from an adult with an advanced solid tumor such as melanoma, head and neck, liver or kidney cancer.

The chain links TRBV7-2 to TRBJ2-7; 10 positions match TRBD2. V gave up 7 bases and J gave up 0 bases; unmatched junction bases: 9. CDR1 is SGHTA and CDR2 is FQGNSA in the germline V gene. The length of the CDR3 is 16 residues. CDR3 amino acids: CASTRYSGRTSYEQYF. The CDR3 DNA reads TGTGCCAGCACCCGGTATAGCGGGAGGACCTCCTACGAGCAGTACTTC. The whole variable domain, filled in from reference TRBV7-2 and TRBJ2-7, reads GAGVSQSPSNKVTEKGKDVELRCDPISGHTALYWYRQSLGQGLEFLIYFQGNSAPDKSGLPSDRFSAERTGGSVSTLTIQRTQQEDSAVYLCASTRYSGRTSYEQYFGPGTRLTVT.

The chain combines TRBV30 with TRBJ2-2; 11 nucleotides line up with TRBD2. The CDR3 has 16 amino acids. Germline V gene sequence: CDR1 GTSNPN, CDR2 SVGIG (reference sequence). V was pared by 3 bases and J by 6 bases, with 9 bases of the junction left unmatched. CDR3 region: CAWRVYSGGASGELFF. DNA of the CDR3: TGTGCCTGGAGGGTATATAGCGGGGGGGCCTCCGGGGAGCTGTTTTTT.

The chain links TRBV18 to TRBJ2-6, with 7 bases matching TRBD1. Trimming at V came to 6 bases and at J to 2 bases, leaving 4 bases not matched to a gene. The CDR3 spans 15 residues. CDR1 and CDR2 (germline): KGHSH, LQKENI. The CDR3 reads CASSSQGAGANVLTF. The CDR3 DNA reads as TGTGCCAGCTCTAGCCAGGGGGCTGGGGCCAACGTCCTGACTTTC.

The rearrangement joins TRBV19 to TRBJ2-5; D is tentatively TRBD1 or TRBD2 (5 bases each). CDR1 and CDR2 from the germline V gene are LNHDA and SQIVND (reference sequence). Trimming removed 1 base from V and 7 bases from J, with 10 bases in between. There are 13 residues in the CDR3. CDR3 protein: CASSIGGKGTQYF. In nucleotides, the CDR3 is TGTGCCAGTAGTATAGGGGGGAAGGGGACCCAGTACTTC.

The chain is built from TRBV5-5 and TRBJ1-2; a weak D match, TRBD1 (5 bases). The germline V and J ends were trimmed by 7 bases and 5 bases, with 12 bases remaining between them. The CDR3 is 12 amino acids. Germline V CDR1 and CDR2: SGHKS, YYEKEE (reference sequence). CDR3 region: CASGAGEYGYTF. The CDR3 nucleotides are TGTGCCAGCGGAGCGGGGGAATATGGCTACACCTTC.

The J gene is TRBJ2-1, the V gene TRBV18; 8 nucleotides agree with TRBD2. Germline V gene lookup returns CDR1 KGHSH and CDR2 LQKENI. The CDR3 is made up of 18 amino acids. V lost 0 bases to trimming and J lost 4 bases; unmatched junction nucleotides: 11. CDR3 sequence reads: CASSPPPKDIAGYNEQFF. The CDR3 bases are TGTGCCAGCTCACCACCCCCGAAGGATATAGCGGGATACAATGAGCAGTTCTTC.

The rearrangement uses TRBV5-4 and TRBJ2-1, with TRBD1 matching over 11 bases. This CDR3 has 15 residues. Germline V CDR1 and CDR2: SGHNT, YYREEE (reference sequence). V lost 4 bases to trimming and J lost 4 bases; unmatched junction nucleotides: 4. The CDR3 protein is CASSDGTGGYNEQFF. For the CDR3, the DNA is TGTGCCAGCAGCGATGGGACAGGGGGTTACAATGAGCAGTTCTTC. The full variable domain, in which reference TRBV5-4 and TRBJ2-1 provide the parts outside the CDR3, is ETGVTQSPTHLIKTRGQQVTLRCSSQSGHNTVSWYQQALGQGPQFIFQYYREEENGRGNFPPRFSGLQFPNYSSELNVNALELDDSALYLCASSDGTGGYNEQFFGPGTRLTVL.